This paragraph reports one T cell receptor beta chain. The data were obtained in a study of regulatory T cells in long-lasting Graves disease. Across the whole study: More than 5 years of antithyroid drugs with positive TSH receptor antibodies defined persistent Graves' disease.

Building of the TCR beta libraries involved iRepertoire HTBI primers and Arm-PCR of CDR3 regions. From the multiplex PCR reads, TCRdb called clonotypes with MiXCR, one entry per CDR3 protein. The sample lists 420,000 or so distinct CDR3 sequences; roughly a quarter were seen once. From germline, CDR1 is SNHLY and CDR2 FYNNEI. V shed 6 bases, J shed 4 bases, and the junction held 8 bases outside the gene matches. The CDR3 loop spans 15 amino acids. Time point specified: persistent/refractory GD, antithyroid drugs over 5 years with positive TRAb. After RNA was extracted from PBMCs, the TCR library was made from it.

The sequences come from peripheral blood mononuclear cells (PBMCs), collected when the disease was refractory, from a patient treated with antithyroid drugs. The sequence was collected from a female donor with Graves disease. The rearrangement uses TRBV2 and TRBJ1-4; 7 nucleotides line up with TRBD1. In DNA, the CDR3 is TGTGCCAGCAGATTAACCGGGACAGATAATGAAAAACTGTTTTTT. Its translation: CASRLTGTDNEKLFF.